These 23 T cell receptor beta chains share one sample of origin, sequenced in a study of technical replicates of blood from several donors. Repertoires were generated with immunoSEQ multiplex PCR, while TCRdb's copy carries only in-frame clones and drops some. The repertoire includes more than 70,000 clones, just over 90% of them detected once, and 0.2% to 0.25% sits in the top ten. The sequencing sample was made of T cells isolated from PBMCs. The receptors were sampled from a human donor in good health.

The chain employs TRBV5-4 and TRBJ1-1; TRBD1 matches at 8 bases. The CDR3 spans 15 residues. Per germline, CDR1 SGHNT and CDR2 YYREEE (reference sequence). V shed 3 bases, J shed 4 bases, and the junction held 8 bases outside the gene matches. The CDR3 region has the DNA TGTGCCAGCAGCTACGACAGGGGAGGTGGCACTGAAGCTTTCTTT. Residues: CASSYDRGGGTEAFF.

The chain is built from TRBV5-1 and TRBJ2-1; 7 positions match TRBD1. V dropped 4 bases and J dropped 7; count of bases not matched to a gene: 5. From germline, CDR1 is SGHRS and CDR2 YFSETQ. The CDR3 consists of 13 residues. The CDR3 reads CASSPGTVNEQFF. CDR3 coding DNA: TGCGCCAGCAGCCCGGGGACAGTTAATGAGCAGTTCTTC.

The chain has TRBV5-8 and TRBJ1-2; no firm D call. V was trimmed by 3 bases and J by 2 bases, leaving 14 bases between them. CDR3 length equals 15 residues. Germline-derived CDR1 and CDR2 are SGHTS and YDEGEE. CDR3: CASSWIKQKNYGYTF. In DNA form, the CDR3 reads TGTGCCAGCAGCTGGATAAAACAGAAGAACTATGGCTACACCTTC.

The J gene is TRBJ2-7, the V gene TRBV28; 7 bases are a match to TRBD1. V lost 10 bases to trimming and J lost 3 bases; unmatched junction nucleotides: 9. This CDR3 spans 13 amino acids. The V gene's germline CDR1 is MDHEN and CDR2 SYDVKM. The CDR3 loop is CATKGDSNYEQYF. CDR3 DNA sequence: TGTGCCACCAAGGGGGACAGCAACTACGAGCAGTACTTC.

This clone was recorded only once. Written as DNA, the CDR3 is TGTGCCGCAGATAGCGGGGGGCCTCTTGGGGCCAACGTCCTGACTTTC. Protein product: CAADSGGPLGANVLTF. This chain joins TRBV7-9 and TRBJ2-6; TRBD2 matches 10 bases. V gave up 11 bases and J gave up 3 bases; unmatched junction bases: 10. The CDR3 loop spans 16 amino acids. In germline, CDR1 is SEHNR, CDR2 FQNEAQ (reference sequence).

The chain combines TRBV19 with TRBJ2-7; 7 nucleotides align to TRBD2. The trim removed 7 bases at V and 5 bases at J, leaving 8 bases unmatched. Germline CDR1 is LNHDA and CDR2 is SQIVND (reference sequence). This CDR3 spans 13 amino acids. The CDR3 DNA follows: TGTGCCAGTATGGGGCGGGAGAGGCACGAGCAGTACTTC. This gives the protein CASMGRERHEQYF.

V gene TRBV9 combines with J gene TRBJ2-3; 9 bases are shared with TRBD1. Germline V gene lookup returns CDR1 SGDLS and CDR2 YYNGEE. This CDR3 has 15 residues. V lost 4 bases and J lost 4; bases outside the gene matches: 7. The CDR3: CASSPVGQGPDTQYF. The CDR3 bases are TGTGCCAGCAGCCCCGTAGGACAGGGGCCAGATACGCAGTATTTT. Variable domain in full (rest from reference TRBV9 and TRBJ2-3): DSGVTQTPKHLITATGQRVTLRCSPRSGDLSVYWYQQSLDQGLQFLIQYYNGEERAKGNILERFSAQQFPDLHSELNLSSLELGDSALYFCASSPVGQGPDTQYFGPGTRLTVL.

V and J are TRBV10-1 and TRBJ2-7; 9 bases are shared with TRBD2. The V segment lost 9 bases and the J segment 0 bases; nucleotides outside the gene matches: 9. CDR3 length: 15 residues. Germline V gives CDR1 WNHNN, CDR2 SYGVQD (reference sequence). The CDR3 bases are TGCGCCAGTAAGGCCTCTAGCGGGGACTCCTACGAGCAGTACTTC. Its protein is CASKASSGDSYEQYF.

The V gene is TRBV5-4, the J gene TRBJ2-3; 10 bases are a match to TRBD2. The CDR3 sequence is 15 residues long. The V and J ends lost 5 bases and 1 base, in that order; junction bases with no gene match: 4. Germline V CDR1 and CDR2: SGHNT, YYREEE (reference sequence). This chain's CDR3 is CASSLTSGGTDTQYF. The CDR3 DNA reads as TGTGCCAGCAGTTTAACTAGCGGGGGCACAGATACGCAGTATTTT.

The rearrangement links TRBV11-2 to TRBJ2-5, with 14 bases lining up with TRBD2. Germline loops: CDR1 SGHAT, CDR2 FQNNGV. The CDR3 is 17 amino acids. Germline trimming cut 5 bases from V and 0 bases from J; bases unmatched to any gene: 5. Here the CDR3 DNA reads TGTGCCAGCAGCGCCGGGACTAGCGGGGGATACCAAGAGACCCAGTACTTC. It specifies CASSAGTSGGYQETQYF.

The V call is TRBV2, the J call TRBJ2-3, with TRBD2 matching 10 bases. The trim removed 8 bases at V and 2 bases at J, leaving 4 bases unmatched. The CDR3 has 14 residues. In germline, CDR1 is SNHLY, CDR2 FYNNEI. As DNA, the CDR3 is TGTGCCAGCGCCCTAGCGGGGGCCACAGATACGCAGTATTTT. This encodes CASALAGATDTQYF.

V is TRBV7-9 and J is TRBJ2-5; 16 bases fit TRBD2. Germline V gives CDR1 SEHNR, CDR2 FQNEAQ (reference sequence). The CDR3 loop spans 16 amino acids. The V gene end was trimmed by 5 bases and the J gene end by 4 bases; junction bases not matched to a gene: 4. The CDR3 nucleotides read TGTGCCAGCAGCCCGGGACTAGCGGGAGGGGGAGAGACCCAGTACTTC. Translating gives CASSPGLAGGGETQYF.

This chain joins TRBV10-2 and TRBJ2-7, with 10 bases identical to TRBD1. This CDR3 spans 14 amino acids. V was pared by 3 bases and J by 6 bases, with 5 bases of the junction left unmatched. Germline CDR1 and CDR2: WSHSY and SAAADI. The CDR3, as DNA: TGCGCCAGCAGTGAATGGGACAGGGGAGGCGAGCAGTACTTC. This sequence encodes CASSEWDRGGEQYF.

This chain connects TRBV10-1 to TRBJ2-1, with D unresolved. The CDR3 runs to 12 residues. In germline, CDR1 is WNHNN, CDR2 SYGVQD (reference sequence). The V and J ends lost 2 bases and 7 bases respectively, with 6 bases between them. In DNA, the CDR3 is TGCGCCAGCAGTGAGCGGTTGAATGAGCAGTTCTTC. Amino acids: CASSERLNEQFF.

The J gene is TRBJ2-3, the V gene TRBV5-1; the D gene is possibly TRBD2 (6 bases). The CDR3 runs 16 residues. V lost 4 bases and J 2 bases, leaving 17 bases between the germline ends. Germline CDR1 is SGHRS and CDR2 is YFSETQ. As DNA, the CDR3 is TGCGCCAGCAGCCTCCTGGCGGGAACGATCACAGATACGCAGTATTTT. It yields the protein CASSLLAGTITDTQYF. Variable domain in full (rest from reference TRBV5-1 and TRBJ2-3): KAGVTQTPRYLIKTRGQQVTLSCSPISGHRSVSWYQQTPGQGLQFLFEYFSETQRNKGNFPGRFSGRQFSNSRSEMNVSTLELGDSALYLCASSLLAGTITDTQYFGPGTRLTVL.

This chain joins TRBV7-9 and TRBJ2-7; TRBD2 matches 12 bases. The ends lost 4 bases at V and 5 bases at J; junction bases unmatched: 6. CDR1 is SEHNR and CDR2 is FQNEAQ in the germline V gene (reference sequence). The CDR3 contains 15 residues. The CDR3 reads CASSSTRLAGDEQYF. For the CDR3, the DNA is TGTGCCAGCAGCTCGACGAGACTAGCGGGGGACGAGCAGTACTTC.

V is TRBV10-3 and J is TRBJ2-1, with TRBD2 identical over 7 bases. Germline CDR1 and CDR2: ENHRY and SYGVKD. The CDR3 extends over 13 amino acids. With V trimmed by 4 bases and J by 7 bases, 4 bases remained unmatched. The CDR3 is CAISGLAPNEQFF. The CDR3 nucleotides read TGTGCCATCAGTGGACTAGCACCGAATGAGCAGTTCTTC.

The CDR3 sequence: CASRLHSTGGNTIYF. The CDR3 DNA is TGTGCCAGCAGACTCCACTCTACAGGGGGAAACACCATATATTTT. The gene calls are TRBV6-5 and TRBJ1-3, with D possibly matching TRBD1 (6 bases). Between the trimmed V and J ends, which lost 6 bases and 4 bases, there was a span of 16 bases. CDR1 is MNHEY, CDR2 SVGAGI, per germline. This CDR3 spans 15 amino acids.

The chain has TRBV28 and TRBJ2-5; 7 nucleotides match TRBD1. The CDR3 consists of 13 residues. J gave up 2 bases and V 9 bases, and 6 bases lay outside the gene matches. Germline CDR1 MDHEN, CDR2 SYDVKM. CDR3 in amino acids: CASRGQPQETQYF. The CDR3 region has the DNA TGTGCCAGTCGGGGACAGCCTCAAGAGACCCAGTACTTC.

This chain joins TRBV4-2 and TRBJ1-5; D is unresolved. The CDR3 totals 16 residues. The germline V gene has CDR1 LGHNA and CDR2 YNFKEQ. V lost 1 base and J 6 bases, leaving 16 bases between the germline ends. CDR3 amino acids: CASSQVLASPSQPQHF. The DNA for the CDR3 is TGTGCCAGCAGCCAAGTTTTGGCAAGTCCTAGTCAGCCCCAGCATTTT.

The genes are TRBV4-1 and TRBJ2-2; 10 bases map to TRBD1. Unmatched junction bases numbered 7, after V lost 0 bases and J lost 3 bases. This CDR3 has 18 residues. Per germline, CDR1 MGHRA and CDR2 YSYEKL. In DNA form, the CDR3 reads TGCGCCAGCAGCCAAGATCTTCAGGGACAGGGGTACACCGGGGAGCTGTTTTTT. Translating gives CASSQDLQGQGYTGELFF.

The rearrangement joins TRBV28 to TRBJ2-1; D gene unclear. Trimming removed 5 bases at V and 5 bases at J, with 19 bases between. Germline CDR1 MDHEN, CDR2 SYDVKM. The CDR3 spans 16 residues. Here the CDR3 reads CASSLAPGAFDNEQFF. DNA for the CDR3: TGTGCCAGCAGTCTCGCTCCTGGAGCGTTCGACAATGAGCAGTTCTTC.

V is TRBV4-1 and J is TRBJ1-1; 7 bases fit TRBD1. The CDR3 runs 15 residues. J was trimmed by 0 bases and V by 4 bases; bases with no gene match: 5. CDR1 is MGHRA and CDR2 is YSYEKL in the germline V gene. The CDR3 here is CASSPEQGLNTEAFF. For the CDR3, the DNA is TGCGCCAGCAGCCCAGAACAGGGGCTGAACACTGAAGCTTTCTTT.